This TCR beta chain was sequenced for a study of beta chain features in type 1 diabetes. Study information: Researchers looked at around 100 million sorted cells across all samples. Study-level results: TCRB CDR3 length was moderately but significantly reduced in all four CD4+ subsets of Type 1 diabetes patients. The similarity of naive, central memory and Treg TCRB repertoires appeared greater among patients than among healthy donors.

About this clone: Its target is not known.

Sequenced material consisted of expressed TCRB transcripts (all of the isolated RNA was reverse transcribed). Method: immunoSEQ multiplex PCR; TCRdb's copy keeps in-frame clones and lacks some. The repertoire holds around 130,000 clones, with around 9% as singletons. CDR3 length equals 13 residues. Germline V CDR1 and CDR2: SGHNT, YYREEE (reference sequence). V dropped 7 bases and J dropped 3 bases, with 11 bases sitting between them. The sample taken for sequencing was central memory CD4+ T cells from blood. The sequence derives from a man aged 25 to 40 with type 1 diabetes. The rearrangement uses TRBV5-4 and TRBJ1-3; D not resolved. The CDR3 DNA follows: TGTGCCAGCGCCCCTGTCGGTGGAAACACCATATATTTT. This encodes CASAPVGGNTIYF.